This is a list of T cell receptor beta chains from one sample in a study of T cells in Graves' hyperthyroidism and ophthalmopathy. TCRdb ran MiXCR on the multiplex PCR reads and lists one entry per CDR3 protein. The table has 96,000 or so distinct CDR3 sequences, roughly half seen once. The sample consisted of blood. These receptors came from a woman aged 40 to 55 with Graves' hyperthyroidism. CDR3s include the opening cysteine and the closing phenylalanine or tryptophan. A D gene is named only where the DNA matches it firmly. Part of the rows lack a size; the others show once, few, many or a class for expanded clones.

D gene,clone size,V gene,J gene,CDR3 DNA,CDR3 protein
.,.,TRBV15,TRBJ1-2,TGTGCCACCAGCAGAGATCGAGGGGCGAGAGGCTACACCTTC,CATSRDRGARGYTF
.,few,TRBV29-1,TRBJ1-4,TGCAGCGTAGGGGCCCAGCTGGATGAAAAACTGTTTTTT,CSVGAQLDEKLFF
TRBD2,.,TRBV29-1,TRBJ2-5,TGCAGCGTTACTAGCGGGAGAGAGACCCAGTACTTC,CSVTSGRETQYF
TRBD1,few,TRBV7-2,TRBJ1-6,TGTGCCAGCAGCTTAGGGGACAGGGTGGGATCACCCCTCCACTTT,CASSLGDRVGSPLHF
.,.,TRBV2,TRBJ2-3,TGTGCCAGCAGTGATATAGGGGCGGCTGATACGCAGTATTTT,CASSDIGAADTQYF
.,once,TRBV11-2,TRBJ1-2,TGTGCCAGCAGCTCGGGGGGGGGCGGGAACTATGGCTACACCTTC,CASSSGGGGNYGYTF
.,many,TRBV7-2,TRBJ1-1,TGTGCCAGCAGCCCAAGACAGAGCGGGACTGAAGCTTTCTTT,CASSPRQSGTEAFF
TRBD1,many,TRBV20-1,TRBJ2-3,TGCAGTGTTTCAGGGGGTGGGACAGGGTCTGGAACAGATACGCAGTATTTT,CSVSGGGTGSGTDTQYF
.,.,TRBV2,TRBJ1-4,TGTGCCAGCAGCCATGAAAAACTGTTTTTT,CASSHEKLFF
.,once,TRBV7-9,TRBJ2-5,TGTGCCAGCAGCGGCCGGGGTCAAGAGACCCAGTACTTC,CASSGRGQETQYF
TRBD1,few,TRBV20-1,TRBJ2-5,TGCAGTGCTAGAGCGGGGACAGGGCTTGCAGAGACCCAGTACTTC,CSARAGTGLAETQYF
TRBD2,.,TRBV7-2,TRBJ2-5,TGTGCCAGCAGCTTGGGGCCTAGCGGCCAAGAGACCCAGTACTTC,CASSLGPSGQETQYF
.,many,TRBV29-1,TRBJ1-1,TGCAGCGTCCAAACATGGCGATTGAACACTGAAGCTTTCTTT,CSVQTWRLNTEAFF
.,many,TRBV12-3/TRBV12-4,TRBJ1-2,TGTGCCAGCAGTTTAAGGTGGGGCGGGTATGGCTACACCTTC,CASSLRWGGYGYTF
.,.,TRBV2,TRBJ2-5,TGTGCCAGCAGTGGTGGCAGGGGGAGGCAAGAGACCCAGTACTTC,CASSGGRGRQETQYF
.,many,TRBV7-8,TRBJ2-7,TGTGCCAGCAGCCCCCAGGGGGGGGATAGTTACGAGCAGTACTTC,CASSPQGGDSYEQYF
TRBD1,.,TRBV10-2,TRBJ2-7,TGCGCCAGCAGTCCCGGGACAGGGGGCAGGGACGAGCAGTACTTC,CASSPGTGGRDEQYF
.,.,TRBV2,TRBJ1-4,TGTGCCAGCAGCCCGACAGAGGGGCGTGAAAAACTGTTTTTT,CASSPTEGREKLFF
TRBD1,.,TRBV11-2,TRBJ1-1,TGTGCCAGCAGCTTAGGACAGGGTGAAGCTTTCTTT,CASSLGQGEAFF
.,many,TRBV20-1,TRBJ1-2,TGCAGTGCTAGGAGGGCGGCGGTAAAATATGGCTACACCTTC,CSARRAAVKYGYTF
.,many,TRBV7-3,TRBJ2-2,TGTGCCAGCAGGTGGGGCCCGAACACCGGGGAGCTGTTTTTT,CASRWGPNTGELFF
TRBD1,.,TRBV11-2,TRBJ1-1,TGTGCCAGCAGCTTCAGACCGACAGGGGCGCGGACTGAAGCTTTCTTT,CASSFRPTGARTEAFF
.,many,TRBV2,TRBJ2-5,TGTGCCAGCAGTATGGGACACCTCCAAGAGACCCAGTACTTC,CASSMGHLQETQYF
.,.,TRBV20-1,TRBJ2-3,TGCAGTGTCCAGGGGATGGGCACAGATACGCAGTATTTT,CSVQGMGTDTQYF
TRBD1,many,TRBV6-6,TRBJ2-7,TGTGCCAGCTTCCAACAGGGGGACTACGAGCAGTACTTC,CASFQQGDYEQYF
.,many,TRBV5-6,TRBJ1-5,TGTGCCAGCAGCTTAAGGGGGGTGGGGGGGAGGCAGCCCCAGCATTTT,CASSLRGVGGRQPQHF
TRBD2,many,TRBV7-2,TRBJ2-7,TGTGCCAGCAGCTTAGCCCGGACTAGCGGGAGAAACGAGCAGTACTTC,CASSLARTSGRNEQYF
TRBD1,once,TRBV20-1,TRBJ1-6,TGCAGTGCTAGAGATCGACAGGGTTATCAGCCCCTCCACTTT,CSARDRQGYQPLHF
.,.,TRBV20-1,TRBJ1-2,TGCAGTGCCACCCGGGTGGAATTAGGCTACACCTTC,CSATRVELGYTF
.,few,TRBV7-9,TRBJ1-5,TGTGCCAGCAGTTTATTTCGGGTAGTGACCGCCCGCAATCAGCCCCAGCATTTT,CASSLFRVVTARNQPQHF
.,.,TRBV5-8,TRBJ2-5,TGTGCCAGCAGCTTGGTGGGAGATCAAGAGACCCAGTACTTC,CASSLVGDQETQYF
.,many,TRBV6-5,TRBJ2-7,TGTGCCAGCAGTGTACAGGGCGAGCAGTACTTC,CASSVQGEQYF
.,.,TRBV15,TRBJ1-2,TGTGCCACCAGCAGAGGACAGGAGCCGCGTGGCTACACCTTC,CATSRGQEPRGYTF
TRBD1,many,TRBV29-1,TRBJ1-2,TGCAGCGTTGAAGTAGGTACAGGGGGCTTCTATGGCTACACCTTC,CSVEVGTGGFYGYTF
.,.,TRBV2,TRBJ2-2,TGTGCCAGCTATCATCACACCGGGGAGCCGTTTTTT,CASYHHTGEPFF
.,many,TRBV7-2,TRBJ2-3,TGTGCCAGCAGCTTAGGGAGCACAGATACGCAGTATTTT,CASSLGSTDTQYF
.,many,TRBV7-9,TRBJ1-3,TGTGCCAGCAGCCCCTCGATTCGGTCCAACTCTGGAAACACCATATATTTT,CASSPSIRSNSGNTIYF
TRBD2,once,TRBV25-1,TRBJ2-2,TGTGCCAGCGGGAGGGCCTTGAGGGAGCTGTTTTTT,CASGRALRELFF
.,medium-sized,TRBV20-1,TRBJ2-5,TGCAGTGCGCGGGTGCCTGGAGAGACCCAGTACTTC,CSARVPGETQYF
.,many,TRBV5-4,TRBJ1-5,TGTGCCAGCAGCTTGGGATGGGAGAAACGGACAGTGGATCAGCCCCAGCATTTT,CASSLGWEKRTVDQPQHF
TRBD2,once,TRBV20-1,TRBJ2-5,TGCAGTGCTAGAGGCGGGAGCGGGTCGGAGACCCAGTACTTC,CSARGGSGSETQYF
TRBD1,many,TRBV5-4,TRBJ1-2,TGTGCCAGCAGCGTAGACAGGGGAAATAAGCGGAACTATGGCTACACCTTC,CASSVDRGNKRNYGYTF
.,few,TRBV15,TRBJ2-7,TGTGCCACCAGCAGGGACAGACCAACCTACGAGCAGTACTTC,CATSRDRPTYEQYF
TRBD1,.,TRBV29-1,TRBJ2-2,TGCAGCGCTAAAGAGGGGACAGGGAACACCGGGGAGCTGTTTTTT,CSAKEGTGNTGELFF
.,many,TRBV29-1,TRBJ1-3,TGCAGCGCTCGAACCGGAAACACCATATATTTT,CSARTGNTIYF
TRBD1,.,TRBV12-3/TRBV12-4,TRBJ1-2,TGTGCCAGCAGTCTCTCTCCACAGGGGTTAGAAGGCTACACCTTC,CASSLSPQGLEGYTF
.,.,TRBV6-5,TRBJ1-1,TGTGCCAGCAGTTACAACCCGACGGCGAACACTGAAGCTTCCTTC,CASSYNPTANTEASF
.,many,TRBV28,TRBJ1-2,TGTGCCAGCAGTTTAGGTGGATACCTTAACTATGGCTACACCTTC,CASSLGGYLNYGYTF
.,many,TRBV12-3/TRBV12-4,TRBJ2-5,TGTGCCAGCAGTCCGGGACAACAAGAGACCCAGTACTTC,CASSPGQQETQYF
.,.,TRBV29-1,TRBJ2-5,TGCAGCTTAGACAGCCAAGAGACCCAGTACTTC,CSLDSQETQYF